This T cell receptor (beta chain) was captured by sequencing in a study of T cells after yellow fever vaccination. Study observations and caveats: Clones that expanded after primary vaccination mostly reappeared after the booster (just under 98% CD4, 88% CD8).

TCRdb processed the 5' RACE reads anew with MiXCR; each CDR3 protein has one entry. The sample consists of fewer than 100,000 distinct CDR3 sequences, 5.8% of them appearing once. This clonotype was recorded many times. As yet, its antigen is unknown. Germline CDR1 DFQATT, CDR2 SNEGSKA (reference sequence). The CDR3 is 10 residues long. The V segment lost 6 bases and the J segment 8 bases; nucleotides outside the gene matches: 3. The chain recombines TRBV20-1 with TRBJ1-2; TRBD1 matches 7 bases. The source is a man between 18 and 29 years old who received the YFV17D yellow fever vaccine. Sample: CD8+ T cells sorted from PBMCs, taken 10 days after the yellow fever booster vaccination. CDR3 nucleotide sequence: TGCAGTGCCCAGGGGGTAGGCTACACCTTC. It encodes CSAQGVGYTF.